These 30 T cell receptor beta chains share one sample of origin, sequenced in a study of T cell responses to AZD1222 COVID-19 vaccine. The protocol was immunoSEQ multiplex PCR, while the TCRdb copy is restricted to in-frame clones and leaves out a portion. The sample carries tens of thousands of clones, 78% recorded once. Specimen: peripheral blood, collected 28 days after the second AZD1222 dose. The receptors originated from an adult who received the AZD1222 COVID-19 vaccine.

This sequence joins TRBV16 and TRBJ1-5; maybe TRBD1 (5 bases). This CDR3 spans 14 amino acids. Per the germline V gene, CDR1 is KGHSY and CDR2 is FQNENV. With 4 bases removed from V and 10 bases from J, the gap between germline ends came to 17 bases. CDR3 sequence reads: CASSLPDTRDPQHF. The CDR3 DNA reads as TGTGCCAGCAGCCTTCCGGACACACGGGATCCCCAGCATTTT.

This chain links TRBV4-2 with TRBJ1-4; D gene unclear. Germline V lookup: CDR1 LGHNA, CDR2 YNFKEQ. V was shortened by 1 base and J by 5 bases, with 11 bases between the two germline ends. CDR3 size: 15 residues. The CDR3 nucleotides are TGTGCCAGCAGCCAAGCGGCGCAGAGGAATGAAAAACTGTTTTTT. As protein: CASSQAAQRNEKLFF.

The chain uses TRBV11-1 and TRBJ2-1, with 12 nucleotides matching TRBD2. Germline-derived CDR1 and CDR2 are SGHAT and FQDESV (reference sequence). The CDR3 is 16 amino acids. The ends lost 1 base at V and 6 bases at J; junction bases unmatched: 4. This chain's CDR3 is CASSLGLAGAGNEQFF. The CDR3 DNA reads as TGTGCCAGCAGCTTAGGACTAGCGGGGGCTGGCAATGAGCAGTTCTTC.

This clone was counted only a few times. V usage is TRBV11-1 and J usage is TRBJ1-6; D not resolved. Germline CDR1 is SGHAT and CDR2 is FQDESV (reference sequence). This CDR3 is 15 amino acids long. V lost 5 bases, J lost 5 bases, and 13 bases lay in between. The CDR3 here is CASSPDGGHNSPLHF. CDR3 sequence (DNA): TGTGCCAGCAGCCCTGACGGAGGACATAATTCACCCCTCCACTTT.

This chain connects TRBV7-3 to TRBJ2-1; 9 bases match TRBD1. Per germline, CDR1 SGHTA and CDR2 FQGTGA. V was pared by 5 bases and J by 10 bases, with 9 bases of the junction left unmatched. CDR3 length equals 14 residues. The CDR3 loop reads CASSAGTGLVEQFF. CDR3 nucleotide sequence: TGTGCCAGCAGCGCAGGGACAGGGTTGGTCGAGCAGTTCTTC.

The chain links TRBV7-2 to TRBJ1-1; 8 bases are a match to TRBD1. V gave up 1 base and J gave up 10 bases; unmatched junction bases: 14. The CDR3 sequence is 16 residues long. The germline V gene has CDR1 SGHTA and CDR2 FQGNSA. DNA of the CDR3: TGTGCCAGCAGCTTAGGGGGAGGCAGGGGGCGAACCGGAGCTTTCTTT. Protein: CASSLGGGRGRTGAFF.

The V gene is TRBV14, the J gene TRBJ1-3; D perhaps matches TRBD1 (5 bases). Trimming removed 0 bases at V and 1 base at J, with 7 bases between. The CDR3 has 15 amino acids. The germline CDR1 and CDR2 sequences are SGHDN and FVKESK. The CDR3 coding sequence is TGTGCCAGCAGCCAAGATTGGGGGTCTGGAAACACCATATATTTT. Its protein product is CASSQDWGSGNTIYF.

CDR3 DNA: TGCGCCAGCAGGTCCGGGACAGGGGGCGAGCAGTACTTC. Translation gives CASRSGTGGEQYF. The rearrangement links TRBV5-1 to TRBJ2-7, with 11 bases matching TRBD1. With 5 bases clipped from V and 6 bases from J, the junction kept 4 bases outside the gene matches. Germline-derived CDR1 and CDR2 are SGHRS and YFSETQ. The CDR3 spans 13 residues.

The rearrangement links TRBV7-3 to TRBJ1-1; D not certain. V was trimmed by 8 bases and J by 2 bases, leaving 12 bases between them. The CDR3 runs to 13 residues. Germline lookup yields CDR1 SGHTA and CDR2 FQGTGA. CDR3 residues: CASAPEPNTEAFF. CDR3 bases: TGTGCCAGCGCCCCCGAGCCTAACACTGAAGCTTTCTTT.

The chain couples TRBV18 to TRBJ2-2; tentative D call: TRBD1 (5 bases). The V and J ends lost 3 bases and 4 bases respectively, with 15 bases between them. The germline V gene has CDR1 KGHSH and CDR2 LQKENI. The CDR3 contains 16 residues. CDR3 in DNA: TGTGCCAGCTCACCTTTTACAGGCCAGGGCACCGGGGAGCTGTTTTTT. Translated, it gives CASSPFTGQGTGELFF.

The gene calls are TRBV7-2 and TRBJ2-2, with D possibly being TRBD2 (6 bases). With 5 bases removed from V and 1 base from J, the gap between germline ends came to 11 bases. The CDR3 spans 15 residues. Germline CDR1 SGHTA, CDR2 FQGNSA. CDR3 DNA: TGTGCCAGCAGCCCACTGCGGGGGAACACCGGGGAGCTGTTTTTT. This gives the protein CASSPLRGNTGELFF.

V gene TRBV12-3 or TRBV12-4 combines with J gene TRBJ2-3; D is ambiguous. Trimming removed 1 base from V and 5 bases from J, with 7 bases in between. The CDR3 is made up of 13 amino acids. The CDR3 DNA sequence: TGTGCCAGCAGTTTAGAGGACGAAGATACGCAGTATTTT. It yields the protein CASSLEDEDTQYF.

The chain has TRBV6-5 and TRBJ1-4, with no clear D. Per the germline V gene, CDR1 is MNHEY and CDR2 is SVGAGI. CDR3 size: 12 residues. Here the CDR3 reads CAAGRANEKLFF. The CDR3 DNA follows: TGTGCTGCCGGGCGTGCTAATGAAAAACTGTTTTTT.

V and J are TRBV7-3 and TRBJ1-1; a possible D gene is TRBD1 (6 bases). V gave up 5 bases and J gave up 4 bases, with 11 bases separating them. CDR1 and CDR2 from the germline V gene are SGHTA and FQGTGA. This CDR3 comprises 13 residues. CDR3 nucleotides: TGTGCCAGCAGCACACAGGGAGGCACTGAAGCTTTCTTT. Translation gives CASSTQGGTEAFF.

CDR3 amino acids: CASSNAGDGYTF. CDR3 coding DNA: TGTGCCAGCAGCAATGCAGGGGACGGCTACACCTTC. The chain couples TRBV27 to TRBJ1-2; D is possibly TRBD1 (6 bases). This CDR3 has 12 amino acids. V was pared by 6 bases and J by 8 bases, with 13 bases between. From germline, CDR1 is MNHEY and CDR2 SMNVEV (reference sequence).

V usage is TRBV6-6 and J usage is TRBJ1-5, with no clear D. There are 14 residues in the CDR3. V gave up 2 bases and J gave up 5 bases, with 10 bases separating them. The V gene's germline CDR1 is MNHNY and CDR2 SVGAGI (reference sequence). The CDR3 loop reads CASSYAASHQPQHF. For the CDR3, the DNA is TGTGCCAGCAGTTACGCGGCCAGCCATCAGCCCCAGCATTTT.

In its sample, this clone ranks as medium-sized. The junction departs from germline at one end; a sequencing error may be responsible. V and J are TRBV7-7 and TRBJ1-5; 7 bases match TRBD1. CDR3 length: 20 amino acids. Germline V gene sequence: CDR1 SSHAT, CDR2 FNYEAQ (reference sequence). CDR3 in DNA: TGTGCCAGCAGATTAGAGTGGAGCAGAAGACAGGGCGTGGGCAATCAGCCCCAGCATTTT. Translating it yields CASRLEWSRRQGVGNQPQHF.

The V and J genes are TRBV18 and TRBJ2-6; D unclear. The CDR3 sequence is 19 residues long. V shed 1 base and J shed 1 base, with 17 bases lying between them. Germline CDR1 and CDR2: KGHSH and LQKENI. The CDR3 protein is CASSPLPPLTVSGANVLTF. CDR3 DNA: TGTGCCAGCTCACCACTGCCCCCCCTAACAGTATCTGGGGCCAACGTCCTGACTTTC.

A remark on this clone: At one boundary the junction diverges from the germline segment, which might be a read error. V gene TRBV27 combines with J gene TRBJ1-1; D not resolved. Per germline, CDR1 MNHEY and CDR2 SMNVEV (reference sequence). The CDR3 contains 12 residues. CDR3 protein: CASRAGSRTSIF. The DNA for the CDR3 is TGTGCCAGCAGGGCGGGGAGTAGGACGAGTATCTTT.

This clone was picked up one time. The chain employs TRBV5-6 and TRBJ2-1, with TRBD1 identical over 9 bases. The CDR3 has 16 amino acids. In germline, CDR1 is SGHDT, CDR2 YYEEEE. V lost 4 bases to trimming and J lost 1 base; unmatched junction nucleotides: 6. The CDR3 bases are TGTGCCAGCAGCAAACCGGGACAGGGTTCCTACAATGAGCAGTTCTTC. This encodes CASSKPGQGSYNEQFF.

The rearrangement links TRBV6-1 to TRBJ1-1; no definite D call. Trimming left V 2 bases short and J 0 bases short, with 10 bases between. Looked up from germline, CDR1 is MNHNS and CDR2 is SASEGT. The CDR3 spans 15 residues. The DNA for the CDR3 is TGTGCCAGCAGTGAAAGAGCGGTTATGAACACTGAAGCTTTCTTT. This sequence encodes CASSERAVMNTEAFF.

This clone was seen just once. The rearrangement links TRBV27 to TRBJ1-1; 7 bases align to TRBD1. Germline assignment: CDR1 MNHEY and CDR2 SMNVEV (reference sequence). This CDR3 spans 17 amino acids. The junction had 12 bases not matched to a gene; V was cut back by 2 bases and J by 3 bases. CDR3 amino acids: CASSLTLHEGAHTEAFF. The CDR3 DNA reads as TGTGCCAGCAGTTTAACCCTACATGAGGGGGCCCACACTGAAGCTTTCTTT.

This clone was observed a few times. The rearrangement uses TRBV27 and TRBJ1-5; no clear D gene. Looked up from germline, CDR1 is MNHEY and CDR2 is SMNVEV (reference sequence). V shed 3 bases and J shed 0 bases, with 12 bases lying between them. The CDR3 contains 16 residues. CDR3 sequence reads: CASSFSSWDSNQPQHF. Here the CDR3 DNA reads TGTGCCAGCAGTTTTTCTTCTTGGGATAGCAATCAGCCCCAGCATTTT.

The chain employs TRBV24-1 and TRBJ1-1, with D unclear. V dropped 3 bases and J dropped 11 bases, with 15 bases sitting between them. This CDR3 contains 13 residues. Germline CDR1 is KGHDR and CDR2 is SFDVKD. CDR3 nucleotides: TGTGCCACCAGTGATGCCTTGCGCGGTGCGGCTTTCTTT. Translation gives CATSDALRGAAFF.

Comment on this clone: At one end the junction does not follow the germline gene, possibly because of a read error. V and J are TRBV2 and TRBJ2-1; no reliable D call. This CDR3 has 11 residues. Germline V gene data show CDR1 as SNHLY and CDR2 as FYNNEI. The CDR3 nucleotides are TGTGCCAGCAGTGAAAGAATAGCTCAAGTCTTC. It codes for CASSERIAQVF.

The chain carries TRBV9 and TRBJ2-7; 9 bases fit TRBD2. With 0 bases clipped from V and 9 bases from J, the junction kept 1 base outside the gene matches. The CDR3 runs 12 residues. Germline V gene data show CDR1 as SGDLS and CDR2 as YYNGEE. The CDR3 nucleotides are TGTGCCAGCAGCGTAGTAGCGGGGGTGCAGTACTTC. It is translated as CASSVVAGVQYF.

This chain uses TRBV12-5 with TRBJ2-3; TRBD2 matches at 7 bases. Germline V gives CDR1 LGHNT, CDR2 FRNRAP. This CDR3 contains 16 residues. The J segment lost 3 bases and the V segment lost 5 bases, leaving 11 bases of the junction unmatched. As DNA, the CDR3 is TGTGCTAGTGGTCAAGGCGGCGGGAGATTTACAGATACGCAGTATTTT. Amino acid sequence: CASGQGGGRFTDTQYF. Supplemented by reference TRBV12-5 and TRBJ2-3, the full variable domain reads DARVTQTPRHKVTEMGQEVTMRCQPILGHNTVFWYRQTMMQGLELLAYFRNRAPLDDSGMPKDRFSAEMPDATLATLKIQPSEPRDSAVYFCASGQGGGRFTDTQYFGPGTRLTVL.

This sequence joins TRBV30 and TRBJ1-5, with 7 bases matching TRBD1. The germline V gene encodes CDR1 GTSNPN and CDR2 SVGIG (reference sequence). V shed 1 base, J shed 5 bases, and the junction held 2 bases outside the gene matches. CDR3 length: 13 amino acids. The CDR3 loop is CAWSAQGHQPQHF. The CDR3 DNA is TGTGCCTGGAGTGCACAGGGGCATCAGCCCCAGCATTTT.

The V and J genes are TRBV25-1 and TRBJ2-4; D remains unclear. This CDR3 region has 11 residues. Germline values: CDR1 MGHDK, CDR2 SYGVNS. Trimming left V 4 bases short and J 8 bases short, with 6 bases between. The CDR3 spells CASSAYDIQYF. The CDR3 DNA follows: TGTGCCAGCAGTGCCTACGACATTCAGTACTTC.

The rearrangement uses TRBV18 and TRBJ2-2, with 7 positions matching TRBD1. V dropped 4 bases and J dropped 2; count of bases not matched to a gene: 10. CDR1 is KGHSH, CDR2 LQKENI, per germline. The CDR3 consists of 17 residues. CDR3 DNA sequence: TGTGCCAGCTCACAGCTCACCGGGACAGTAAACACCGGGGAGCTGTTTTTT. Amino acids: CASSQLTGTVNTGELFF. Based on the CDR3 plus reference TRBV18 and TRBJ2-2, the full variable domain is NAGVMQNPRHLVRRRGQEARLRCSPMKGHSHVYWYRQLPEEGLKFMVYLQKENIIDESGMPKERFSAEFPKEGPSILRIQQVVRGDSAAYFCASSQLTGTVNTGELFFGEGSRLTVL.